This T cell receptor (beta chain) originates from a study of blood T cell repertoires in COVID-19 (dated by TCRdb to between 2020 and 2021). For the wider study: The collaborator samples originated in the United States, Italy and Spain and spanned the acute and convalescent phases of COVID-19. The material from the prospective study consisted of cDNA or gDNA derived from T cells, B-cell-depleted T cells, or PBMCs. Deeply sampled blood TCRbeta repertoires from subjects exposed to, actively infected with, or recovered from COVID-19 were included in the dataset. The repertoires were made available in a free public database intended to serve as a resource for research on the immune response to SARS-CoV-2. The samples were drawn from two sources: the first 160 participants of the ongoing ImmuneRACE study, and 1,254 subjects contributed by 6 global collaborators. A de-identified subject ID, COVID-19 status, age in years and sex were almost always included in the sample metadata. HLA class I and class II types, where available, came from metadata supplied by the sample provider rather than from assay-based typing. What the study reported, not specific to this receptor: How much clinical and demographic metadata was included differed by source and by participant, and the metadata was provided uncurated.

This clone was detected only a few times. The clone's antigen remains unknown. The sample holds no much larger clone one base away, and base qualities are not on file. The collaborating institutions used their own protocols to collect whole blood in K2EDTA tubes. For TCRbeta analysis, collaborators shipped samples as frozen whole blood, isolated PBMCs, or DNA extracted from either of those sample types. Reading from cysteine to phenylalanine, the CDR3 counts 16 amino acids. The DNA shown is the 48-base CDR3, in frame from base 1. CDR1 and CDR2 (MNHEY, SVGAGI) derive from the germline V gene. Relative to germline, V is missing 0 bases and J is missing 5 bases, with 3 bases of the junction outside any gene match. The immunoSEQ Assay, a bias-controlled multiplex PCR, was used to amplify TCRbeta CDR3 regions from genomic DNA. The original pipeline was this. Within the assay, amplification of reference gene primers was used to estimate how many nucleated cells each sample contained. Sequence reads were collapsed and filtered to measure the absolute abundance of every unique TCRbeta CDR3 rearrangement. Productive Simpson clonality was computed per sample as the square root of Simpson's diversity index over productive rearrangements. TCRdb carries this immuneACCESS record with in-frame sequences only. Its versions omit some clonotypes, under half of them owing to an unresolved V gene in the studies checked, with the rest unexplained. The V and J calls and clone size come from that table; D and trimming were worked out from the DNA. The sample table holds about 240,000 clones, of which 80% to 85% were seen once. The ten largest clonotypes hold around 3.4% of the sample.

Sequenced sample: peripheral blood. This chain joins TRBV6-5 to TRBJ2-2; the central 10 bases match TRBD1. This clonotype was obtained from a woman younger than 30 with acute or convalescent COVID-19. The nucleotide sequence is TGTGCCAGCAGTTACTCGTTGGACAGGGGGACCGGGGAGCTGTTTTTT. Its product reads: CASSYSLDRGTGELFF.